This TCR beta chain was sequenced during a study of T cells in Graves' hyperthyroidism and ophthalmopathy. The CDR3 has 16 amino acids. V lost 1 base and J lost 0, with 10 bases in between. Germline V gene lookup returns CDR1 LNHNV and CDR2 YYDKDF (reference sequence). Authors of the study amplified TCR beta CDR3 regions from RNA transcripts. The HTBI primer set was used in a first-round RT-PCR of the TCR CDR3. TCRdb reprocessed the multiplex PCR reads via MiXCR and lists one record per CDR3 protein. Of 550,000 to 850,000 distinct CDR3 sequences detected, around a sixth appear once; the ten largest clones hold 16%.

The material sequenced was blood. This sequence joins TRBV15 and TRBJ1-3; weak D call: TRBD1 (5 bases). The source of this sequence is a woman aged 45-65 years with Graves' hyperthyroidism that later progressed to Graves' ophthalmopathy. As DNA, the CDR3 is TGTGCCACCAGCAGAGTGGGGCGAATCTCTGGAAACACCATATATTTT. It specifies CATSRVGRISGNTIYF. Full variable domain (missing parts from reference TRBV15 and TRBJ1-3): DAMVIQNPRYQVTQFGKPVTLSCSQTLNHNVMYWYQQKSSQAPKLLFHYYDKDFNNEADTPDNFQSRRPNTSFCFLDIRSPGLGDTAMYLCATSRVGRISGNTIYFGEGSWLTVV.